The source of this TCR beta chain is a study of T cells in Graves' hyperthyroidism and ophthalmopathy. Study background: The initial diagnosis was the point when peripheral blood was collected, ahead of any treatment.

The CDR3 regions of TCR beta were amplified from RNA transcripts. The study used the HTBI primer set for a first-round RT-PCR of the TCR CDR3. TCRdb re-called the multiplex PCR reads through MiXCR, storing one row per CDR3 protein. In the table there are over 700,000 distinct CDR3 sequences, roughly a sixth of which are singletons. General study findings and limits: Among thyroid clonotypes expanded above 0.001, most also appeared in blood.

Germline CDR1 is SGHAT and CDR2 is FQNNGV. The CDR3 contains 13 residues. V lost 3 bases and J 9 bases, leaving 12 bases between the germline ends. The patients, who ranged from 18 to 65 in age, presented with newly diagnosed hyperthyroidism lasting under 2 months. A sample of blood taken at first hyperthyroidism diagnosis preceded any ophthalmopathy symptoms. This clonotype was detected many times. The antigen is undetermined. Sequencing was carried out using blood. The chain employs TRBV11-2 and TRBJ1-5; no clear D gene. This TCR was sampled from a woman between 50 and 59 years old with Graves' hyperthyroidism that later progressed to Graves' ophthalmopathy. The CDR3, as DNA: TGTGCCAGCAGCTTCACCGGTGACCGGCCCCAGCATTTT. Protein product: CASSFTGDRPQHF.